The next 30 T cell receptor beta chains were all read from a single sample in a study of T cell responses to AZD1222 COVID-19 vaccine. Only in-frame clones appear in the TCRdb table, and some are missing; sequencing was by immunoSEQ multiplex PCR. The profile shows more than 150,000 clones, 90% of them singletons. The sequencing used peripheral blood, collected on day 0 of AZD1222 vaccination. Source of these receptors: an adult in good health.

The CDR3 loop reads CASSGPTAGREKLFF. CDR3 nucleotides: TGTGCCAGCAGTGGCCCGACAGCCGGGCGTGAAAAACTGTTTTTT. The chain combines TRBV25-1 with TRBJ1-4; a possible D gene is TRBD1 (5 bases). The germline V and J ends were trimmed by 4 bases and 7 bases, with 16 bases remaining between them. There are 15 residues in the CDR3. CDR1 is MGHDK and CDR2 is SYGVNS in the germline V gene. Complete variable domain (other parts from reference TRBV25-1 and TRBJ1-4): EADIYQTPRYLVIGTGKKITLECSQTMGHDKMYWYQQDPGMELHLIHYSYGVNSTEKGDLSSESTVSRIRTEHFPLTLESARPSHTSQYLCASSGPTAGREKLFFGSGTQLSVL.

This chain connects TRBV27 to TRBJ2-1; D possibly uses TRBD1 or TRBD2 (5 bases each). Germline loops: CDR1 MNHEY, CDR2 SMNVEV (reference sequence). V was shortened by 3 bases and J by 10 bases, with 16 bases between the two germline ends. The CDR3 length is 14 residues. The CDR3 DNA reads TGTGCCAGCAGTTTCGGTCGAGGGGTAGGAGAGCAGTTCTTC. It codes for CASSFGRGVGEQFF.

The chain carries TRBV30 and TRBJ1-1; 10 bases are shared with TRBD1. The CDR3 runs to 18 residues. Germline V gives CDR1 GTSNPN, CDR2 SVGIG (reference sequence). Losses at the gene ends were 4 bases for V and 5 bases for J; bases not matched to a gene: 19. The CDR3 nucleotides read TGTGCCTGGAAGTTTCCACCAAATGACCGGGACAGGGGAACTGAAGCTTTCTTT. It encodes CAWKFPPNDRDRGTEAFF.

The V and J genes are TRBV18 and TRBJ2-1, with 8 bases matching TRBD2. CDR1 is KGHSH, CDR2 LQKENI, per germline. The CDR3 length is 13 residues. J was trimmed by 6 bases and V by 6 bases; bases with no gene match: 4. The CDR3 DNA reads as TGTGCCAGCTCCCAGGGACTAGGCAATGAGCAGTTCTTC. It translates to CASSQGLGNEQFF. The full variable domain, in which reference TRBV18 and TRBJ2-1 provide the parts outside the CDR3, is NAGVMQNPRHLVRRRGQEARLRCSPMKGHSHVYWYRQLPEEGLKFMVYLQKENIIDESGMPKERFSAEFPKEGPSILRIQQVVRGDSAAYFCASSQGLGNEQFFGPGTRLTVL.

CDR3 nucleotide sequence: TGTGCCAGCAGCTTAACTCTGGGACAGGGGGGATCTGGGGCCAACGTCCTGACTTTC. This encodes CASSLTLGQGGSGANVLTF. The chain recombines TRBV7-2 with TRBJ2-6; 11 bases line up with TRBD1. The CDR3 contains 19 residues. V shed 2 bases, J shed 1 base, and the junction held 7 bases outside the gene matches. Per germline, CDR1 SGHTA and CDR2 FQGNSA.

This chain links TRBV5-5 with TRBJ1-5, with a weak D call TRBD1 (6 bases). This CDR3 comprises 15 residues. The V end was cut by 4 bases, the J end by 9 bases, with 20 bases between. Per the germline V gene, CDR1 is SGHKS and CDR2 is YYEKEE (reference sequence). The CDR3 protein is CASSRATGAAGPQHF. CDR3 nucleotides: TGTGCCAGCAGCCGTGCCACGGGGGCGGCGGGGCCCCAGCATTTT.

V gene TRBV4-2 combines with J gene TRBJ1-5; 8 bases match TRBD1. V lost 0 bases to trimming and J lost 2 bases; unmatched junction nucleotides: 12. Germline V gene data show CDR1 as LGHNA and CDR2 as YNFKEQ. CDR3 size: 19 residues. CDR3 coding DNA: TGTGCCAGCAGCCAAGATATCGACAGGGGTATAATTGGCAATCAGCCCCAGCATTTT. Amino acids: CASSQDIDRGIIGNQPQHF.

The CDR3 DNA reads TGTGCCAGCAGTCACGGGACCGATAGCAATCAGCCCCAGCATTTT. The encoded protein is CASSHGTDSNQPQHF. This sequence joins TRBV6-2 or TRBV6-3 and TRBJ1-5; perhaps TRBD1 as D (5 bases). V gave up 5 bases and J gave up 0 bases, with 11 bases separating them. CDR3 length: 15 residues. Germline V lookup: CDR1 MNHEY, CDR2 SVGEGT.

This chain joins TRBV7-2 and TRBJ1-5; TRBD1 matches 7 bases. V dropped 5 bases and J dropped 5; count of bases not matched to a gene: 6. Per the germline V gene, CDR1 is SGHTA and CDR2 is FQGNSA. CDR3 size: 14 residues. The CDR3 loop reads CASSKGTVDQPQHF. Written as DNA, the CDR3 is TGTGCCAGCAGCAAGGGGACAGTCGATCAGCCCCAGCATTTT.

The CDR3 is CASSEGRPRTEAFF. In nucleotides, the CDR3 is TGTGCCAGTAGTGAGGGAAGACCCCGGACTGAAGCTTTCTTT. V gene TRBV19 combines with J gene TRBJ1-1; no definite D call. Germline V gene sequence: CDR1 LNHDA, CDR2 SQIVND (reference sequence). The CDR3 is 14 amino acids. The V gene lost 5 bases and the J gene lost 5 bases, with 15 bases spanning the gap.

The chain uses TRBV19 and TRBJ2-1, with D maybe TRBD1 (6 bases). The germline V and J ends were trimmed by 6 bases and 1 base, with 13 bases remaining between them. Germline-derived CDR1 and CDR2 are LNHDA and SQIVND (reference sequence). This CDR3 region has 15 residues. The CDR3 DNA follows: TGTGCCAGTAGCCAAAGACAGGTTTCCTACAATGAGCAGTTCTTC. Its protein product is CASSQRQVSYNEQFF. Drawing the rest from reference TRBV19 and TRBJ2-1, the complete variable domain is DGGITQSPKYLFRKEGQNVTLSCEQNLNHDAMYWYRQDPGQGLRLIYYSQIVNDFQKGDIAEGYSVSREKKESFPLTVTSAQKNPTAFYLCASSQRQVSYNEQFFGPGTRLTVL.

V is TRBV19 and J is TRBJ1-2; 9 positions agree with TRBD1. Per the germline V gene, CDR1 is LNHDA and CDR2 is SQIVND (reference sequence). J lost 7 bases, V lost 4 bases, and 7 bases had no gene match. This CDR3 contains 14 residues. CDR3 nucleotides: TGTGCCAGTAGTACCTGGACAGGGGCGCCTGGCTACACCTTC. Amino acids: CASSTWTGAPGYTF. Drawing the rest from reference TRBV19 and TRBJ1-2, the complete variable domain is DGGITQSPKYLFRKEGQNVTLSCEQNLNHDAMYWYRQDPGQGLRLIYYSQIVNDFQKGDIAEGYSVSREKKESFPLTVTSAQKNPTAFYLCASSTWTGAPGYTFGSGTRLTVV.

This clone was detected once. The chain carries TRBV28 and TRBJ1-5; D uncertain. Trimming removed 3 bases at V and 2 bases at J, with 14 bases between. The CDR3 spans 16 residues. CDR1 and CDR2 from the germline V gene are MDHEN and SYDVKM. This chain's CDR3 is CASSLVLLGGNQPQHF. The CDR3, as DNA: TGTGCCAGCAGTTTGGTTCTGCTCGGGGGCAATCAGCCCCAGCATTTT. Full variable domain (outside the CDR3, taken from reference TRBV28 and TRBJ1-5): DVKVTQSSRYLVKRTGEKVFLECVQDMDHENMFWYRQDPGLGLRLIYFSYDVKMKEKGDIPEGYSVSREKKERFSLILESASTNQTSMYLCASSLVLLGGNQPQHFGDGTRLSIL.

The chain carries TRBV18 and TRBJ1-1; D might be TRBD1 (5 bases). The CDR3 has 16 residues. V shed 2 bases and J shed 4 bases, with 17 bases lying between them. Per the germline V gene, CDR1 is KGHSH and CDR2 is LQKENI. This chain's CDR3 is CASSPRGGGGSTEAFF. The CDR3 DNA reads TGTGCCAGCTCACCAAGGGGAGGAGGTGGGAGCACTGAAGCTTTCTTT.

The V and J genes are TRBV12-5 and TRBJ1-1; D is possibly TRBD1 (6 bases). Germline V lookup: CDR1 LGHNT, CDR2 FRNRAP. The ends were cut back, 3 bases at V and 7 bases at J, with 15 bases in the middle. The CDR3 totals 14 residues. The CDR3 is CASGFVGGADEAFF. CDR3 nucleotide sequence: TGTGCTAGTGGTTTCGTCGGGGGCGCGGATGAAGCTTTCTTT.

The rearrangement links TRBV20-1 to TRBJ2-5; 9 nucleotides line up with TRBD1. In germline, CDR1 is DFQATT, CDR2 SNEGSKA (reference sequence). The V gene end was trimmed by 3 bases and the J gene end by 5 bases; junction bases not matched to a gene: 10. The CDR3 runs 15 residues. The CDR3 is CSASKPTGGRETQYF. CDR3 in DNA: TGCAGTGCTAGTAAACCCACAGGGGGCAGGGAGACCCAGTACTTC.

The chain carries TRBV27 and TRBJ2-2; tentatively, D is TRBD1 (5 bases). Looked up from germline, CDR1 is MNHEY and CDR2 is SMNVEV (reference sequence). V was shortened by 7 bases and J by 0 bases, with 6 bases between the two germline ends. This CDR3 spans 13 amino acids. In nucleotides, the CDR3 is TGTGCCAGCACCAGGGCGAACACCGGGGAGCTGTTTTTT. Its translation is CASTRANTGELFF.

There are a few counts of this clone. The rearrangement links TRBV6-6 to TRBJ2-3, with 7 bases identical to TRBD1. CDR3 length: 16 residues. The J segment lost 1 base and the V segment lost 5 bases, leaving 9 bases of the junction unmatched. Germline CDR1 is MNHNY and CDR2 is SVGAGI (reference sequence). CDR3 DNA sequence: TGTGCCAGCAGTCGACCCCGGACAGGCCGCACAGATACGCAGTATTTT. Its protein product is CASSRPRTGRTDTQYF.

CDR3 nucleotide sequence: TGTGCCAGCAGCCCGGGGGGCCACACAGATACGCAGTATTTT. Translating it yields CASSPGGHTDTQYF. J is TRBJ2-3 and V is TRBV14, with D possibly matching TRBD2 (7 bases). Germline loops: CDR1 SGHDN, CDR2 FVKESK. Trimming removed 4 bases at V and 2 bases at J, with 10 bases between. The CDR3 totals 14 residues. The whole variable domain, remainder taken from reference TRBV14 and TRBJ2-3, is EAGVTQFPSHSVIEKGQTVTLRCDPISGHDNLYWYRRVMGKEIKFLLHFVKESKQDESGMPNNRFLAERTGGTYSTLKVQPAELEDSGVYFCASSPGGHTDTQYFGPGTRLTVL.

The CDR3 DNA is TGCGCCAGCAGCTTTTTGCCGGGCGCCTACAATGAGCAGTTCTTC. Amino acid sequence: CASSFLPGAYNEQFF. V gene TRBV5-1 combines with J gene TRBJ2-1; D unresolved. The CDR3 totals 15 residues. The V gene lost 2 bases and the J gene lost 2 bases, with 11 bases spanning the gap. Germline V gene sequence: CDR1 SGHRS, CDR2 YFSETQ.

Comments on this clone: A junction end diverges from the germline sequence, so it may reflect a read error. This chain uses TRBV4-1 with TRBJ1-2; D gene ambiguous. Germline V gene data show CDR1 as MGHRA and CDR2 as YSYEKL. The CDR3 sequence is 16 residues long. CDR3 region: CASSQEGRSQGYRYTF. CDR3 DNA sequence: TGCGCCAGCAGCCAAGAAGGCCGATCCCAAGGCTATCGCTACACCTTC.

This clone was seen once. V is TRBV12-3 or TRBV12-4 and J is TRBJ1-2; D perhaps matches TRBD1 (6 bases). The CDR3 contains 13 residues. V was cut by 6 bases and J by 5 bases, with 13 bases left in between. Here the CDR3 reads CASRGWGAYGYTF. DNA for the CDR3: TGTGCCAGCAGAGGTTGGGGGGCTTATGGCTACACCTTC.

V is TRBV11-3 and J is TRBJ2-1; 13 bases agree with TRBD2. This CDR3 has 14 residues. Per the germline V gene, CDR1 is SGHNT and CDR2 is YENEEA. V shed 5 bases, J shed 9 bases, and the junction held 4 bases outside the gene matches. CDR3 region: CASSLGTSGVEQFF. The CDR3 DNA is TGTGCCAGCAGCCTCGGGACTAGCGGGGTTGAGCAGTTCTTC.

This clone is a singleton in its sample. The gene calls are TRBV28 and TRBJ1-3, with 9 bases that match TRBD1. J lost 4 bases, V lost 6 bases, and 4 bases had no gene match. CDR1 is MDHEN, CDR2 SYDVKM, per germline. The CDR3 contains 14 residues. CDR3 coding DNA: TGTGCCAGCAGCATAGACAGGGGGGGAAACACCATATATTTT. Encoded protein: CASSIDRGGNTIYF.

The gene calls are TRBV28 and TRBJ2-7; no clear D gene. The germline V gene has CDR1 MDHEN and CDR2 SYDVKM. This CDR3 is built from 14 residues. Between the trimmed V and J ends, which lost 2 bases and 3 bases, there was a span of 11 bases. CDR3 coding DNA: TGTGCCAGCAGTTTAGGACGTTCCTTCTACGAGCAGTACTTC. This gives the protein CASSLGRSFYEQYF. Looking up the rest from reference TRBV28 and TRBJ2-7 gives the full variable domain: DVKVTQSSRYLVKRTGEKVFLECVQDMDHENMFWYRQDPGLGLRLIYFSYDVKMKEKGDIPEGYSVSREKKERFSLILESASTNQTSMYLCASSLGRSFYEQYFGPGTRLTVT.

V is TRBV4-1 and J is TRBJ1-4; D gene ambiguous. V lost 0 bases and J lost 0, with 8 bases in between. Germline CDR1 and CDR2: MGHRA and YSYEKL. The CDR3 contains 16 residues. CDR3 in DNA: TGCGCCAGCAGCCAAGATGGCAGCCCAACTAATGAAAAACTGTTTTTT. Protein: CASSQDGSPTNEKLFF.

The genes are TRBV10-3 and TRBJ2-5; D is undetermined. The CDR3 is 13 residues long. V shed 0 bases and J shed 5 bases, with 7 bases lying between them. Germline values: CDR1 ENHRY, CDR2 SYGVKD. The CDR3 DNA reads TGTGCCATCAGTGAGTCGAACAGTGAGACCCAGTACTTC. Amino acids: CAISESNSETQYF.

This clone came up once. The V and J genes are TRBV6-6 and TRBJ2-1; D unclear. With 7 bases removed from V and 1 base from J, the gap between germline ends came to 11 bases. Germline values: CDR1 MNHNY, CDR2 SVGAGI (reference sequence). The CDR3 sequence is 14 residues long. This chain's CDR3 is CASKVRESYNEQFF. The DNA for the CDR3 is TGTGCCAGCAAAGTTCGCGAGTCCTACAATGAGCAGTTCTTC.

The chain employs TRBV6-5 and TRBJ2-3, with 8 bases lining up with TRBD2. V trimming: 6 bases; J trimming: 0 bases; junction bases outside the gene matches: 5. There are 15 residues in the CDR3. The germline CDR1 and CDR2 sequences are MNHEY and SVGAGI. CDR3 nucleotide sequence: TGTGCCAGCAGAGACGGGGGGGCTAGCACAGATACGCAGTATTTT. As protein: CASRDGGASTDTQYF.

V gene TRBV7-9 combines with J gene TRBJ1-6; 8 bases match TRBD1. Germline V CDR1 and CDR2: SEHNR, FQNEAQ (reference sequence). V dropped 0 bases and J dropped 8; count of bases not matched to a gene: 6. The CDR3 has 16 residues. CDR3 DNA sequence: TGTGCCAGCAGCTTAGCGCAACAGGGGGGAGATTCACCCCTCCACTTT. Its protein product is CASSLAQQGGDSPLHF.